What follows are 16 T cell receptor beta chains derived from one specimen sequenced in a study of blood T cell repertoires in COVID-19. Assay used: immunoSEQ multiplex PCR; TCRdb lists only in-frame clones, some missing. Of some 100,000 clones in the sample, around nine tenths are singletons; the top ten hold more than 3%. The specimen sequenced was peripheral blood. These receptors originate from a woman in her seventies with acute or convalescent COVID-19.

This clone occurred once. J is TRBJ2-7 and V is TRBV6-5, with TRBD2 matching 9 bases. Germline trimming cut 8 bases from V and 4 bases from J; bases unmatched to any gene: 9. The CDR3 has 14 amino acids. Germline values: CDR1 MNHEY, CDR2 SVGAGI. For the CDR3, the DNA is TGTGCCAGCTATCTAGCGGGAAACCTGTACGAGCAGTACTTC. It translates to CASYLAGNLYEQYF.

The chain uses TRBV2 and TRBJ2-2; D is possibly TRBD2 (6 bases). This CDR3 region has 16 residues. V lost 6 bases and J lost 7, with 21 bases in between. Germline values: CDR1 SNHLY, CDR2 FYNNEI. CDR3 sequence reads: CASSHWGLPTSGELFF. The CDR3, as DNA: TGTGCCAGCAGCCATTGGGGACTCCCAACAAGCGGGGAGCTGTTTTTT.

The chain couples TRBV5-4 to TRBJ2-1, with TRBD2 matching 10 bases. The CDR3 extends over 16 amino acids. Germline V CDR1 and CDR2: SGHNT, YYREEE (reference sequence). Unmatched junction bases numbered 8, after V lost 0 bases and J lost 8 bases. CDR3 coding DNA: TGTGCCAGCAGCTTGGATCTAGCGGGAGCTTTCGATGAGCAGTTCTTC. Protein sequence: CASSLDLAGAFDEQFF.

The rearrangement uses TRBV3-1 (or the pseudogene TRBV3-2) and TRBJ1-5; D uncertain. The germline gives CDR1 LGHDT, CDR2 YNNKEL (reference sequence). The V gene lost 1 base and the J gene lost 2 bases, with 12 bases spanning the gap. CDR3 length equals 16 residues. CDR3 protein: CASSQALLRGNQPQHF. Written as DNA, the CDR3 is TGTGCCAGCAGCCAAGCCTTACTACGGGGCAATCAGCCCCAGCATTTT.

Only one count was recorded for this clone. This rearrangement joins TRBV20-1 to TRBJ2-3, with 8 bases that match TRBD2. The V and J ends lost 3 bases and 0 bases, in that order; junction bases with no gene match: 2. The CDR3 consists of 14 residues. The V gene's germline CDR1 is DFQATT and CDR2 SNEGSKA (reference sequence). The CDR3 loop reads CSASASGSTDTQYF. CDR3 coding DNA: TGCAGTGCTAGTGCTAGCGGGAGCACAGATACGCAGTATTTT.

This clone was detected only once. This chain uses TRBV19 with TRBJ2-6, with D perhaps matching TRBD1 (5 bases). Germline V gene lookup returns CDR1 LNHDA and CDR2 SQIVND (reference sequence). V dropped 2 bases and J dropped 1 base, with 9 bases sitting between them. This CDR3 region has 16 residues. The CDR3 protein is CASSIRTGSGANVLTF. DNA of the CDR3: TGTGCCAGTAGTATAAGAACAGGTTCTGGGGCCAACGTCCTGACTTTC.

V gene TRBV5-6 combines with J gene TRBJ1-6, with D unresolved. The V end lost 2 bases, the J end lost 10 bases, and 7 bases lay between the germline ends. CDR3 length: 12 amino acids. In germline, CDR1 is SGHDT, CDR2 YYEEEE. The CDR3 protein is CASSLVRSPLHF. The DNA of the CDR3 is TGTGCCAGCAGCTTAGTGAGATCACCCCTCCACTTT.

The CDR3 sequence: CASSIERRNEQFF. In DNA, the CDR3 is TGTGCCAGTAGTATAGAGCGGAGAAATGAGCAGTTCTTC. V and J are TRBV19 and TRBJ2-1, with D uncertain. Per the germline V gene, CDR1 is LNHDA and CDR2 is SQIVND (reference sequence). The CDR3 is made up of 13 amino acids. The V end lost 0 bases, the J end lost 7 bases, and 7 bases lay between the germline ends.

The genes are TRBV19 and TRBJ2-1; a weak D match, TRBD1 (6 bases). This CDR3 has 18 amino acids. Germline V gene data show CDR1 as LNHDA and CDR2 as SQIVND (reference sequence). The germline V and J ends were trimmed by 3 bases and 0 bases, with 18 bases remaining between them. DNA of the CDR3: TGTGCCAGTAGTATCACAGTGAGGGGGAGCTACTCCTACAATGAGCAGTTCTTC. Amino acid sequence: CASSITVRGSYSYNEQFF.

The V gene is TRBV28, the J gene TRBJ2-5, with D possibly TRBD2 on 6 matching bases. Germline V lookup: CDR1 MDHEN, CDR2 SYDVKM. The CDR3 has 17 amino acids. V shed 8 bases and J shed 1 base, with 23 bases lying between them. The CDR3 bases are TGTGCCAGCCGCACGCACGGAATAGGAGGGGCCCAAGAGACCCAGTACTTC. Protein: CASRTHGIGGAQETQYF. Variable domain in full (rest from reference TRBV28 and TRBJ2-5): DVKVTQSSRYLVKRTGEKVFLECVQDMDHENMFWYRQDPGLGLRLIYFSYDVKMKEKGDIPEGYSVSREKKERFSLILESASTNQTSMYLCASRTHGIGGAQETQYFGPGTRLLVL.

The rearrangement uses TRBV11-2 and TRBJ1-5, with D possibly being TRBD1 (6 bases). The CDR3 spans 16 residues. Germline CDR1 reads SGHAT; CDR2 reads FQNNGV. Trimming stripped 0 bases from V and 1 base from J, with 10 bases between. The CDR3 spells CASSLDITGSNQPQHF. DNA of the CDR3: TGTGCCAGCAGCTTAGATATTACAGGGAGCAATCAGCCCCAGCATTTT. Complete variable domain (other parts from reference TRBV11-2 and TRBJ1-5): EAGVAQSPRYKIIEKRQSVAFWCNPISGHATLYWYQQILGQGPKLLIQFQNNGVVDDSQLPKDRFSAERLKGVDSTLKIQPAKLEDSAVYLCASSLDITGSNQPQHFGDGTRLSIL.

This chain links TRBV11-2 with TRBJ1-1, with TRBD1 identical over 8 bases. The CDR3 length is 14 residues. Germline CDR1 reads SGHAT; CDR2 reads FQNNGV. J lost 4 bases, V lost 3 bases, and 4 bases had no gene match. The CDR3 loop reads CASSFRGPGTEAFF. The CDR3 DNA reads TGTGCCAGCAGCTTCAGGGGGCCGGGCACTGAAGCTTTCTTT.

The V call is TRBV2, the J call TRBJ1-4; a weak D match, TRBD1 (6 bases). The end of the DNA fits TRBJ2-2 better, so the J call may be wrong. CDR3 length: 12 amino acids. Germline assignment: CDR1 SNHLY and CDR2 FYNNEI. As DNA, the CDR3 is TGTGCCAGCAGTGGAGACAGGGGGGAGCTGTTTTTT. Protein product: CASSGDRGELFF.

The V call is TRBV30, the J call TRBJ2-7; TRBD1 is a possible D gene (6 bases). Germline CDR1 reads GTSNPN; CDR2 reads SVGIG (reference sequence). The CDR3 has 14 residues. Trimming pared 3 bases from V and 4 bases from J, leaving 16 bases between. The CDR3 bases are TGTGCCTGGAGGCGGCCACAGGGATTGTACGAGCAGTACTTC. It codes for CAWRRPQGLYEQYF.

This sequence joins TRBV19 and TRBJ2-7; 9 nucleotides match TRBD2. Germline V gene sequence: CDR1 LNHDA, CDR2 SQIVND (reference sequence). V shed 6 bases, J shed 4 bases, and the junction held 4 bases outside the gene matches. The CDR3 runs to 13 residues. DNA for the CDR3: TGTGCCAGTAGGATTAGCGGGAGTTACGAGCAGTACTTC. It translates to CASRISGSYEQYF.

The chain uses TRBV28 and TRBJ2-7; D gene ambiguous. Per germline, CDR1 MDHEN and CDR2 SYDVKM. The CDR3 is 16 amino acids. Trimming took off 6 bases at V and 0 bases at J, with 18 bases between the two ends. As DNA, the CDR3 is TGTGCCAGCAGCCCGAATACCGGGTTAAGCTCCTACGAGCAGTACTTC. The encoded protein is CASSPNTGLSSYEQYF. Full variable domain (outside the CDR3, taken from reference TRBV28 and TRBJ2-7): DVKVTQSSRYLVKRTGEKVFLECVQDMDHENMFWYRQDPGLGLRLIYFSYDVKMKEKGDIPEGYSVSREKKERFSLILESASTNQTSMYLCASSPNTGLSSYEQYFGPGTRLTVT.